Listed below are T cell receptor beta chains from one sample, sequenced in a study of blood T cell repertoires in COVID-19. The method was immunoSEQ multiplex PCR; TCRdb's version includes in-frame clones alone and lacks a portion of them. The repertoire consists of about 66,000 clones, with about 86% occurring once and the leading ten covering 6.9%. Material: peripheral blood. All receptors derive from a man aged 45-60 years with active COVID-19. The CDR3 runs from the conserved cysteine through the conserved F or W. A D gene is named only where the DNA matches it firmly. Clone size, where shown, is once, few, many, or a class for clones that have expanded.

clone_size d_call j_call v_call cdr3_nt cdr3_aa
. . TRBJ2-7 TRBV3-1/TRBV3-2 TGTGCCAGCAGCCAAGACAACGCCTTCTCGGGGGAGCAGTACTTC CASSQDNAFSGEQYF
. . TRBJ1-1 TRBV7-3 TGTGCCAGCTCCTATGGGAACACTGAAGCTTTCTTT CASSYGNTEAFF
. . TRBJ2-3 TRBV6-1 TGTGCCAGCAGTGAACACGGGGGAAGAGATACGCAGTATTTT CASSEHGGRDTQYF
. TRBD1 TRBJ1-5 TRBV5-6 TGTGCCAGCAGCTTGAGACAGGGGTCTCAGCCCCAGCATTTT CASSLRQGSQPQHF
. . TRBJ2-1 TRBV29-1 TGCAGCGTGGCGACAGGCGGGGGATCCTACAATGAGCAGTTCTTC CSVATGGGSYNEQFF
. . TRBJ1-6 TRBV9 TGTGCCATTCTCTTGGGGGGGATACGTTCACCCCTCCACTTT CAILLGGIRSPLHF
once . TRBJ2-5 TRBV14 TGTGCCAGCAGCCCCCGCCCCCAGGGAGGAAGAGAGACCCAGTACTTC CASSPRPQGGRETQYF
. TRBD1 TRBJ1-4 TRBV6-2/TRBV6-3 TGTGCCAGCAGTAAGGGACAGACGAATGAAAAACTGTTTTTT CASSKGQTNEKLFF
. TRBD2 TRBJ2-1 TRBV12-3/TRBV12-4 TGTGCCACCCGACTAGCGGGAATCAATGAGCAGTTCTTC CATRLAGINEQFF
. TRBD2 TRBJ2-1 TRBV3-1/TRBV3-2 TGTGCCAGCAGCCAAGTTGCGGGAGGGCCGAGTGAGCAGTTCTTC CASSQVAGGPSEQFF
. TRBD1 TRBJ2-2 TRBV5-1 TGCGCCAGCAGCTTGAAGGGACAGGGCACCGGGGAGCTGTTTTTT CASSLKGQGTGELFF
few . TRBJ2-2 TRBV5-1 TGCGCCAGCAGATATGAATCGGCAGGGCAAACCGGGGAGCTGTTTTTT CASRYESAGQTGELFF
once . TRBJ1-5 TRBV6-1 TGTGCCAGCAGTGCCATCCTGACAGGTACCAATCAGCCCCAGCATTTT CASSAILTGTNQPQHF
few TRBD2 TRBJ2-1 TRBV18 TGTGCCAGCTCACCGAGCAAACGGGGGGGAGGGCCCTTCTGGTTATCTACCTACAATGAGCAGTTCTTC CASSPSKRGGGPFWLSTYNEQFF
. . TRBJ2-2 TRBV5-4 TGTGCCAGCAGCGTTTCCGGGAGTCTAACCACCGGGGAGCTGTTTTTT CASSVSGSLTTGELFF
. TRBD1 TRBJ1-4 TRBV24-1 TGTGCCACCAGTGATCCCGGGACAGGGGGTGAAAAACTGTTTTTT CATSDPGTGGEKLFF
. . TRBJ1-1 TRBV12-3/TRBV12-4 TGTGCCAGCATCTTGGCCTCTGAAGCTTTCTTT CASILASEAFF
once . TRBJ2-1 TRBV11-2 TGTGCCAGCAGCCTCGGACAGAACAATGAGCAGTTCTTC CASSLGQNNEQFF
. TRBD1 TRBJ1-3 TRBV6-5 TGTGCCAGCAGGGAGGGGGCGCAGGGAAACACCATATATTTT CASREGAQGNTIYF
. TRBD1 TRBJ1-1 TRBV3-1/TRBV3-2 TGTGCCAGCAGCCAATATAGGACAGGGGGCACTGAAGCTTTCTTT CASSQYRTGGTEAFF
. TRBD2 TRBJ2-3 TRBV7-2 TGTGCCAGCAGCTATCGAACTGGACTAGCGGCTAGCACAGATACGCAGTATTTT CASSYRTGLAASTDTQYF
. TRBD1 TRBJ2-2 TRBV5-6 TGTGCCAGCAGCGTAAGGGGGCTCTCCGGGGCCGGGGAGCTGTTTTTT CASSVRGLSGAGELFF
few . TRBJ2-1 TRBV5-4 TGTGCCAGCAGCTTGGTAACTAGTTACAATGAGCAGTTCTTC CASSLVTSYNEQFF
. . TRBJ2-2 TRBV9 TGTGCCAGCAGCGTAAGTCGGGAGCAGCCGGACGCGAACACCGGGGAGCTGTTTTTT CASSVSREQPDANTGELFF
few . TRBJ1-1 TRBV2 TGTGCCAGCAGTAGAGGATGGGACACTGAAGCTTTCTTT CASSRGWDTEAFF
. . TRBJ1-2 TRBV6-1 TGTGCCAGCAGTGACCTACGAGGCCCAGTAGCTAACTATGGCTACACCTTC CASSDLRGPVANYGYTF
. TRBD1 TRBJ2-3 TRBV5-1 TGCGCCAGCAGACCCCGGGACAGAAGCACAGATACGCAGTATTTT CASRPRDRSTDTQYF
. . TRBJ2-3 TRBV5-1 TGCGCCAGCAGCTTGCAGCGGGGCACAGATACGCAGTATTTT CASSLQRGTDTQYF
once TRBD1 TRBJ1-2 TRBV5-4 TGTGCCAGCAGCTACCTGGGACAGGGAAGCTATGGCTACACCTTC CASSYLGQGSYGYTF
. . TRBJ1-2 TRBV19 TGTGCCAGTAGTACTGTAGGTGGGGGGAGCTATGGCTACACCTTC CASSTVGGGSYGYTF
. TRBD2 TRBJ2-1 TRBV2 TGTGCCAGCAGGCTAGCGGGGGGTACCCCCTACAATGAGCAGTTCTTC CASRLAGGTPYNEQFF
. TRBD1 TRBJ2-4 TRBV5-1 TGCGCCAGCAGCTTGGCCACAGGGGTGGCCAAAAACATTCAGTACTTC CASSLATGVAKNIQYF
. . TRBJ1-3 TRBV14 TGTGCCAGCAGCCAAGCCCAGGGGCATGGAAACACCATATATTTT CASSQAQGHGNTIYF
. TRBD2 TRBJ2-3 TRBV7-3 TGTGCCAGCAGCCCCGTAGCGGGGGTGACAGATACGCAGTATTTT CASSPVAGVTDTQYF
. . TRBJ1-5 TRBV12-5 TGTGCTAGTGGTTTGGGGAGACAGAACGGCAATCAGCCCCAGCATTTT CASGLGRQNGNQPQHF
. . TRBJ1-5 TRBV18 TGTGCCAGCTCACCAAGGCCGGGGGGCAATCAGCCCCAGCATTTT CASSPRPGGNQPQHF
. . TRBJ1-5 TRBV4-1 TGCGCCAGCAGCCAAGTAGTGTCCGGTCAGCCCCAGCATTTT CASSQVVSGQPQHF
. . TRBJ2-3 TRBV6-5 TGTGCCAGCTCCTACGTCCAGGGCACAGATACGCAGTATTTT CASSYVQGTDTQYF
. TRBD2 TRBJ2-3 TRBV7-6 TGTGCCAGCAGCCCAAGACTAGCGGGGGCCTCAGATACGCAGTATTTT CASSPRLAGASDTQYF
once . TRBJ2-7 TRBV6-5 TGTGCCAGCAGTTACTCCCTAAACTACGAGCAGTACTTC CASSYSLNYEQYF
. TRBD1 TRBJ1-1 TRBV5-5 TGTGCCAGCAGCCTAGGACAGGGACACATGAACACTGAAGCTTTCTTT CASSLGQGHMNTEAFF
. . TRBJ2-1 TRBV24-1 TGTGCCACCAGTGAACCGGGAAGGTACAATGAGCAGTTCTTC CATSEPGRYNEQFF
few . TRBJ2-1 TRBV20-1 TGCAGTGCTAGTAGGTACAGGGCCGCCTACAATGAGCAGTTCTTC CSASRYRAAYNEQFF
few . TRBJ2-4 TRBV5-6 TGTGCCAGCACCCAGGGTTGGCAAAACATTCAGTACTTC CASTQGWQNIQYF
. TRBD2 TRBJ2-1 TRBV7-9 TGTGCCAGCAGCTTATCCAGCGGGGTCTACAATGAGCAGTTCTTC CASSLSSGVYNEQFF
. . TRBJ2-2 TRBV5-4 TGTGCCAGCAGTGCTACAGCTATCCTAAACACCGGGGAGCTGTTTTTT CASSATAILNTGELFF
. TRBD2 TRBJ2-5 TRBV9 TGTGCCAGCAGCGCCGTAGCGGGAGTAGGGGAGACCCAGTACTTC CASSAVAGVGETQYF
. TRBD1 TRBJ2-2 TRBV3-1/TRBV3-2 TGTGCCAGCAGCCGCCGGACAGGGACGAACACCGGGGAGCTGTTTTTT CASSRRTGTNTGELFF
. TRBD1 TRBJ2-2 TRBV19 TGTGCCAGTAGTATGGACAGGGGGAACACCGGGGAGCTGTTTTTT CASSMDRGNTGELFF
. TRBD1 TRBJ1-1 TRBV7-6 TGTGCCAGCAGCTCGGACAGGGCGGGCAGGGCTGAAGCTTTCTTT CASSSDRAGRAEAFF
. TRBD2 TRBJ2-5 TRBV9 TGTGCCAGCAGCGTAGAGGCGGGGGGTGAGACCCAGTACTTC CASSVEAGGETQYF
once . TRBJ2-3 TRBV7-3 TGTGCCAGCAGCTTAGCCGCAGGGCAAGATACGCAGTATTTT CASSLAAGQDTQYF
. . TRBJ1-1 TRBV12-3/TRBV12-4 TGTGCCAGCAGTTTCTTCCCAGGTGAAGCTTTCTTT CASSFFPGEAFF
. TRBD2 TRBJ2-7 TRBV5-4 TGTGCCAGCAGACAGGGCGGGGGGCCCAGGATTTCCTACGAGCAGTACTTC CASRQGGGPRISYEQYF
. . TRBJ2-7 TRBV11-2 TGTGCCAGCAGCTTAGGGGGGGGCAGGCTGTCCTACGAGCAGTACTTC CASSLGGGRLSYEQYF
. TRBD1 TRBJ1-5 TRBV7-8 TGTGCCAGCAGCTTAGGGACAGGGGACAATCAGCCCCAGCATTTT CASSLGTGDNQPQHF
. TRBD1 TRBJ1-1 TRBV11-2 TGTGCCAGCAGCTTAGGAGACAGGGAGAACACTGAAGCTTTCTTT CASSLGDRENTEAFF
few . TRBJ2-1 TRBV7-2 TGTGCCAGCAGCCAGCCCGGGTCGGGGAATGAGCAGTTCTTC CASSQPGSGNEQFF
. . TRBJ1-2 TRBV6-5 TGTGCCAGCAGTTACTCTAGGGGGGGCGCGTTCTATGGCTACACCTTC CASSYSRGGAFYGYTF
many TRBD1 TRBJ2-2 TRBV5-5 TGTGCCAGCAGCCAAGGGACAGGGTTCACCGGGGAGCTGTTTTTT CASSQGTGFTGELFF